One and the same sample provided the 26 T cell receptor beta chains below, sequenced in a study of shared clonotypes between healthy human individuals. The table came from immunoSEQ multiplex PCR; TCRdb's copy has only in-frame clones and leaves some out. This sample has approximately 2.5 million clones, with more than 80% found just once. Material: naive CD4+ T cells sorted from blood. Documented subset: CD45RA+ positively selected. The source is a man aged 18 to 29 in good health.

As regards this clone: The sample contains more than one DNA sequence encoding this CDR3. The V gene is TRBV2, the J gene TRBJ2-7; 7 positions match TRBD1. CDR3 length: 14 amino acids. J was trimmed by 2 bases and V by 4 bases; bases with no gene match: 5. The germline CDR1 and CDR2 sequences are SNHLY and FYNNEI. The CDR3 coding sequence is TGTGCCAGCAGTGTGGGACAGCTTGCCTACGAGCAGTACTTC. This codes for CASSVGQLAYEQYF. Based on the CDR3 plus reference TRBV2 and TRBJ2-7, the full variable domain is EPEVTQTPSHQVTQMGQEVILRCVPISNHLYFYWYRQILGQKVEFLVSFYNNEISEKSEIFDDQFSVERPDGSNFTLKIRSTKLEDSAMYFCASSVGQLAYEQYFGPGTRLTVT.

The rearrangement links TRBV7-2 to TRBJ2-7; a weak D match, TRBD2 (7 bases). CDR1 SGHTA and CDR2 FQGNSA come from the germline V gene. The CDR3 has 15 amino acids. Between the trimmed V and J ends, which lost 0 bases and 3 bases, there was a span of 12 bases. CDR3 sequence: CASSLAIGGLYEQYF. The CDR3 region has the DNA TGTGCCAGCAGCTTAGCGATCGGGGGGCTCTACGAGCAGTACTTC.

The J gene is TRBJ1-5, the V gene TRBV19, with a tentative D call TRBD1 (5 bases). The CDR3 runs to 16 residues. CDR1 and CDR2 (germline): LNHDA, SQIVND (reference sequence). V shed 5 bases and J shed 1 base, with 15 bases lying between them. The CDR3 DNA follows: TGTGCCAGTAGTGCCTTGGACACCCTCAGCAATCAGCCCCAGCATTTT. Translated: CASSALDTLSNQPQHF.

The V and J genes are TRBV2 and TRBJ2-3, with 7 bases lining up with TRBD2. This CDR3 has 13 residues. J was trimmed by 2 bases and V by 8 bases; bases with no gene match: 4. In germline, CDR1 is SNHLY, CDR2 FYNNEI. DNA of the CDR3: TGTGCCAGCGGGAGGGCTTTCACAGATACGCAGTATTTT. This codes for CASGRAFTDTQYF. The full variable domain, with the rest looked up from reference TRBV2 and TRBJ2-3, is EPEVTQTPSHQVTQMGQEVILRCVPISNHLYFYWYRQILGQKVEFLVSFYNNEISEKSEIFDDQFSVERPDGSNFTLKIRSTKLEDSAMYFCASGRAFTDTQYFGPGTRLTVL.

This chain joins TRBV7-9 and TRBJ1-3; D gene uncertain. This CDR3 has 15 residues. V was cut by 5 bases and J by 0 bases, with 11 bases left in between. Looked up from germline, CDR1 is SEHNR and CDR2 is FQNEAQ (reference sequence). The CDR3 DNA follows: TGTGCCAGCAGCCCCGCTCTTATCTCTGGAAACACCATATATTTT. It codes for CASSPALISGNTIYF.

About this clone itself: The sample carries other DNA sequences with the same CDR3. The rearrangement links TRBV2 to TRBJ1-1, with D possibly being TRBD1 (5 bases). Germline CDR1 reads SNHLY; CDR2 reads FYNNEI. V lost 4 bases and J 5 bases, leaving 11 bases between the germline ends. The CDR3 has 13 amino acids. CDR3 loop: CASSVEGNTEAFF. CDR3 in DNA: TGTGCCAGCAGTGTGGAGGGGAATACTGAAGCTTTCTTT.

The rearrangement links TRBV1 to TRBJ2-3; the table's TRBD1 call for D was not verified on the DNA. TRBV1 is flagged as a pseudogene. This CDR3 is built from 12 residues. CDR3 residues: CTSSQETGVSYF. Here the CDR3 DNA reads TGCACCAGCAGCCAGGAGACAGGGGTTTCGTATTTT.

The chain carries TRBV27 and TRBJ2-3; D is uncertain. Germline V CDR1 and CDR2: MNHEY, SMNVEV (reference sequence). The CDR3 contains 13 residues. V gave up 8 bases and J gave up 4 bases, with 13 bases separating them. The CDR3 is CASSRISPDTQYF. DNA for the CDR3: TGTGCCAGCTCTAGGATTTCCCCAGATACGCAGTATTTT.

The CDR3 region is CASSLRTSGNTDTQYF. In DNA, the CDR3 is TGTGCCAGCAGCTTAAGGACTAGCGGGAATACAGATACGCAGTATTTT. The chain joins TRBV11-3 to TRBJ2-3; 12 positions match TRBD2. V was pared by 2 bases and J by 3 bases, with 3 bases of the junction left unmatched. The CDR3 contains 16 residues. The germline gives CDR1 SGHNT, CDR2 YENEEA.

The count of this clone is one. V usage is TRBV20-1 and J usage is TRBJ2-3; possibly TRBD2 for D (6 bases). The V gene's germline CDR1 is DFQATT and CDR2 SNEGSKA (reference sequence). The CDR3 runs to 11 residues. The CDR3 here is CSHRSGVTQYF. CDR3 sequence (DNA): TGCAGCCACCGTTCGGGGGTTACGCAGTATTTT.

J is TRBJ1-1 and V is TRBV4-2; 8 nucleotides match TRBD1. The CDR3 covers 21 residues. The J segment lost 7 bases and the V segment lost 3 bases, leaving 28 bases of the junction unmatched. Germline V gene lookup returns CDR1 LGHNA and CDR2 YNFKEQ. CDR3 sequence (DNA): TGTGCCAGCAGCCAGCGGCTCACGACAGGGGAAGGGTACGTAAGTGGGGTTGAAGCTTTCTTT. Translated: CASSQRLTTGEGYVSGVEAFF.

V gene TRBV7-2 combines with J gene TRBJ1-4; D is ambiguous. CDR3 length: 14 residues. V lost 5 bases, J lost 2 bases, and 9 bases lay in between. Germline V CDR1 and CDR2: SGHTA, FQGNSA. Here the CDR3 reads CASSPRRTNEKLFF. CDR3 sequence (DNA): TGTGCCAGCAGCCCCCGAAGGACTAATGAAAAACTGTTTTTT.

This rearrangement joins TRBV5-6 to TRBJ1-1; no firm D call. V was trimmed by 4 bases and J by 8 bases, leaving 12 bases between them. Germline V lookup: CDR1 SGHDT, CDR2 YYEEEE. The CDR3 length is 12 residues. CDR3 amino acids: CASSLPTAEAFF. In nucleotides, the CDR3 is TGTGCCAGCAGCCTGCCCACAGCGGAAGCTTTCTTT.

This clone was observed a single time. The chain joins TRBV6-1 to TRBJ2-6; TRBD1 agrees at 7 bases. This CDR3 is built from 19 residues. Germline-derived CDR1 and CDR2 are MNHNS and SASEGT. The V and J ends lost 4 bases and 0 bases, in that order; junction bases with no gene match: 12. The CDR3 DNA is TGTGCCAGCAGTGGAGGAAGAACAGGGGCCTTCTCTGGGGCCAACGTCCTGACTTTC. Translating gives CASSGGRTGAFSGANVLTF.

The chain is built from TRBV5-1 and TRBJ2-2; 8 positions agree with TRBD2. With 4 bases clipped from V and 2 bases from J, the junction kept 13 bases outside the gene matches. CDR1 and CDR2 (germline): SGHRS, YFSETQ. The CDR3 totals 18 residues. The chain's CDR3 is CASSAKSSLADNTGELFF. Written as DNA, the CDR3 is TGCGCCAGCAGCGCAAAAAGTTCACTAGCGGATAACACCGGGGAGCTGTTTTTT.

This clone showed up just once. This rearrangement joins TRBV11-2 to TRBJ2-5; the match to TRBD2 covers 10 bases. The CDR3 contains 15 residues. Germline V CDR1 and CDR2: SGHAT, FQNNGV. Trimming removed 3 bases from V and 3 bases from J; junction bases left unmatched: 4. CDR3 in amino acids: CASSFTSGAKETQYF. The CDR3 region has the DNA TGTGCCAGCAGCTTTACTAGCGGGGCCAAAGAGACCCAGTACTTC.

This clone was seen a single time. The chain joins TRBV18 to TRBJ2-7; 7 nucleotides line up with TRBD1. The J segment lost 6 bases and the V segment lost 2 bases, leaving 13 bases of the junction unmatched. The CDR3 runs to 16 residues. Germline V lookup: CDR1 KGHSH, CDR2 LQKENI. The CDR3 spells CASSPFWTETGTEQYF. CDR3 bases: TGTGCCAGCTCACCATTTTGGACTGAGACAGGGACCGAGCAGTACTTC. Full variable domain (outside the CDR3, taken from reference TRBV18 and TRBJ2-7): NAGVMQNPRHLVRRRGQEARLRCSPMKGHSHVYWYRQLPEEGLKFMVYLQKENIIDESGMPKERFSAEFPKEGPSILRIQQVVRGDSAAYFCASSPFWTETGTEQYFGPGTRLTVT.

The J gene is TRBJ1-6, the V gene TRBV6-5; the match to TRBD1 covers 8 bases. V lost 6 bases and J lost 10; bases outside the gene matches: 5. CDR3 length: 13 amino acids. Germline assignment: CDR1 MNHEY and CDR2 SVGAGI. CDR3 sequence reads: CASRDRDDSPLHF. The CDR3 DNA follows: TGTGCCAGCAGGGACAGGGATGACTCACCCCTCCACTTT.

V is TRBV19 and J is TRBJ1-6; D gene unclear. This CDR3 has 16 amino acids. Between the trimmed V and J ends, which lost 6 bases and 3 bases, there was a span of 15 bases. Germline CDR1 LNHDA, CDR2 SQIVND (reference sequence). The CDR3 loop reads CASRNVGPIYNSPLHF. The CDR3, as DNA: TGTGCCAGTAGGAACGTCGGACCGATCTATAATTCACCCCTCCACTTT.

The chain carries TRBV28 and TRBJ2-1, with D perhaps TRBD2 (5 bases). CDR1 MDHEN and CDR2 SYDVKM come from the germline V gene. With 7 bases removed from V and 10 bases from J, the gap between germline ends came to 17 bases. The CDR3 extends over 13 amino acids. CDR3 sequence: CASTTVGLREQFF. The CDR3 nucleotides read TGTGCCAGCACAACGGTCGGACTCCGGGAGCAGTTCTTC.

The chain is built from TRBV14 and TRBJ1-1; no definite D call. The CDR3 loop spans 17 amino acids. V lost 5 bases, J lost 1 base, and 20 bases lay in between. Germline CDR1 reads SGHDN; CDR2 reads FVKESK. CDR3 bases: TGTGCCAGCAGCTCGCCTTTAACTCTTAGAGGGAACACTGAAGCTTTCTTT. As protein: CASSSPLTLRGNTEAFF.

V usage is TRBV20-1 and J usage is TRBJ2-5, with D maybe TRBD2 (7 bases). The CDR3 length is 11 residues. Germline V gives CDR1 DFQATT, CDR2 SNEGSKA (reference sequence). CDR3 bases: TGCAGGGTACAGGGAGGGGAGACCCAGTACTTC. Its protein is CRVQGGETQYF.

The chain has TRBV6-5 and TRBJ2-5; no clear D gene. Germline V gene lookup returns CDR1 MNHEY and CDR2 SVGAGI. This CDR3 contains 16 residues. Trimming took 2 bases from V and 7 from J, leaving 20 bases between them. The CDR3 nucleotides read TGTGCCAGCAGTTACGAATTCACGACGGCCCCAACGACCCAGTACTTC. Translation: CASSYEFTTAPTTQYF.

This chain connects TRBV30 to TRBJ2-5; tentatively, D is TRBD1 (5 bases). The germline CDR1 and CDR2 sequences are GTSNPN and SVGIG (reference sequence). The V end lost 5 bases, the J end lost 5 bases, and 12 bases lay between the germline ends. This CDR3 contains 12 residues. CDR3 residues: CAWGAALETQYF. CDR3 nucleotide sequence: TGTGCCTGGGGGGCAGCGTTGGAGACCCAGTACTTC.

The rearrangement joins TRBV5-4 to TRBJ2-7, with a weak D call TRBD2 (5 bases). Trimming took 4 bases from V and 0 from J, leaving 14 bases between them. The CDR3 totals 15 residues. Germline assignment: CDR1 SGHNT and CDR2 YYREEE (reference sequence). CDR3 in DNA: TGTGCCAGCAGCCCCGACTATGCGAACTCCTACGAGCAGTACTTC. It specifies CASSPDYANSYEQYF.

The genes are TRBV15 and TRBJ1-5; a weak D match, TRBD1 (6 bases). V gave up 3 bases and J gave up 5 bases, with 17 bases separating them. Germline V gene data show CDR1 as LNHNV and CDR2 as YYDKDF (reference sequence). The CDR3 runs 16 residues. CDR3 protein: CATSRGKTGDYQPQHF. As DNA, the CDR3 is TGTGCCACCAGCAGGGGAAAGACAGGTGATTATCAGCCCCAGCATTTT. The entire variable domain, with the rest obtained from reference TRBV15 and TRBJ1-5, is as follows: DAMVIQNPRYQVTQFGKPVTLSCSQTLNHNVMYWYQQKSSQAPKLLFHYYDKDFNNEADTPDNFQSRRPNTSFCFLDIRSPGLGDTAMYLCATSRGKTGDYQPQHFGDGTRLSIL.